This TCR beta chain emerged from a study of early T cells in non-severe SARS-CoV-2 infection. Study details: Chains from this unsorted whole-blood bulk RNA could not be paired.

Germline V gives CDR1 DFQATT, CDR2 SNEGSKA (reference sequence). V was clipped by 7 bases and J by 4 bases; unmatched bases: 10. This CDR3 has 14 residues. TCRdb called the 5' RACE reads again in MiXCR, with one record for every CDR3 protein. The table records more than 45,000 distinct CDR3 sequences, around an eighth of them present only once. This receptor was obtained from an adult who was a healthcare worker with PCR-confirmed SARS-CoV-2 infection or an uninfected control (not recorded which). Sequencing was performed on whole blood. The chain uses TRBV20-1 and TRBJ2-1; 7 bases align to TRBD2. As DNA, the CDR3 is TGCAGTGGCAAGGGCGGGAGAAAGTACAATGAGCAGTTCTTC. Its protein is CSGKGGRKYNEQFF.